What follows are 14 T cell receptor beta chains derived from one specimen sequenced in a study of cytomegalovirus exposure and HLA in healthy donors. PCR involved 60 Vbeta and 13 Jbeta primers. The assay was immunoSEQ multiplex PCR, and TCRdb's table has in-frame clones only and misses some. This table holds 140,000 to 150,000 clones, under 90% found once. The sequencing sample was made of PBMCs. These receptor sequences come from a boy aged 2 to 10 in good health and CMV-seronegative.

V usage is TRBV13 and J usage is TRBJ1-5; D gene ambiguous. V was pared by 6 bases and J by 6 bases, with 9 bases between. This CDR3 is 12 amino acids long. CDR1 is PRHDT, CDR2 FYEKMQ, per germline (reference sequence). The CDR3 spells CASRVAGQPQHF. CDR3 coding DNA: TGTGCCAGCAGAGTGGCGGGTCAGCCCCAGCATTTT.

This chain links TRBV29-1 with TRBJ2-3, with TRBD2 matching 7 bases. Germline V CDR1 and CDR2: SQVTM, ANQGSEA. The CDR3 runs to 15 residues. V shed 5 bases, J shed 0 bases, and the junction held 8 bases outside the gene matches. In DNA, the CDR3 is TGCAGCGTTACCCACGGGGGGAGTAGCACAGATACGCAGTATTTT. Translating it yields CSVTHGGSSTDTQYF.

The rearrangement links TRBV29-1 to TRBJ2-5; 12 bases match TRBD1. The DNA end is a closer match to TRBJ2-7, so the J assignment may be wrong. This CDR3 is 14 amino acids long. Germline assignment: CDR1 SQVTM and CDR2 ANQGSEA. The CDR3 loop is CSVAPGTGGREQYF. The CDR3, as DNA: TGCAGCGTAGCCCCCGGGACAGGGGGCCGCGAGCAGTACTTC.

The rearrangement uses TRBV9 and TRBJ1-1; no reliable D call. Trimming took off 0 bases at V and 1 base at J, with 13 bases between the two ends. CDR3 size: 16 residues. The germline V gene encodes CDR1 SGDLS and CDR2 YYNGEE. The CDR3 DNA reads as TGTGCCAGCAGCGTAGTTTCCGGACTTACGAACACTGAAGCTTTCTTT. Protein sequence: CASSVVSGLTNTEAFF.

Details on this clone: Other DNA sequences in this specimen translate into the identical CDR3. The chain carries TRBV18 and TRBJ2-7; 7 nucleotides match TRBD1. CDR3 length equals 13 residues. With V trimmed by 2 bases and J by 2 bases, 0 bases remained unmatched. The germline V gene has CDR1 KGHSH and CDR2 LQKENI. CDR3 DNA sequence: TGTGCCAGCTCACCAGGGACAGCCTACGAGCAGTACTTC. Residues: CASSPGTAYEQYF.

This rearrangement joins TRBV5-6 to TRBJ2-7; D perhaps matches TRBD1 (6 bases). CDR3 size: 13 residues. Trimming took off 0 bases at V and 6 bases at J, with 10 bases between the two ends. CDR1 is SGHDT and CDR2 is YYEEEE in the germline V gene. The CDR3 loop reads CASSLDRDVEQYF. In DNA form, the CDR3 reads TGTGCCAGCAGCTTGGACAGGGACGTCGAGCAGTACTTC.

The rearrangement uses TRBV12-5 and TRBJ1-3, with D unclear. The V and J ends lost 4 bases and 0 bases respectively, with 16 bases between them. There are 17 residues in the CDR3. In germline, CDR1 is LGHNT, CDR2 FRNRAP. The CDR3 sequence: CASGSSLQQASGNTIYF. The CDR3 bases are TGTGCTAGTGGTTCAAGCTTACAGCAGGCCTCTGGAAACACCATATATTTT.

The chain has TRBV9 and TRBJ1-1; no reliable D call. Between the trimmed V and J ends, which lost 5 bases and 3 bases, there was a span of 20 bases. The CDR3 has 16 residues. Looked up from germline, CDR1 is SGDLS and CDR2 is YYNGEE. CDR3 loop: CASSHSWERRDTEAFF. CDR3 DNA sequence: TGTGCCAGCAGTCATTCTTGGGAACGGCGGGACACTGAAGCTTTCTTT. Variable domain in full (rest from reference TRBV9 and TRBJ1-1): DSGVTQTPKHLITATGQRVTLRCSPRSGDLSVYWYQQSLDQGLQFLIQYYNGEERAKGNILERFSAQQFPDLHSELNLSSLELGDSALYFCASSHSWERRDTEAFFGQGTRLTVV.

The chain joins TRBV4-1 to TRBJ1-5, with TRBD1 matching 8 bases. V dropped 4 bases and J dropped 1; count of bases not matched to a gene: 9. Germline lookup yields CDR1 MGHRA and CDR2 YSYEKL. The CDR3 consists of 17 residues. The CDR3 loop is CASSPGLRGRSNQPQHF. CDR3 coding DNA: TGCGCCAGCAGCCCCGGTCTCAGGGGGCGAAGCAATCAGCCCCAGCATTTT.

The chain employs TRBV18 and TRBJ1-5, with TRBD1 as a possible D gene (5 bases). The germline V gene has CDR1 KGHSH and CDR2 LQKENI. The CDR3 is 13 amino acids. With 5 bases removed from V and 7 bases from J, the gap between germline ends came to 12 bases. DNA for the CDR3: TGTGCCAGCTCAGTTCAGGGCGGCCAGCCCCAGCATTTT. Translation: CASSVQGGQPQHF. The full variable domain, its missing parts supplied by reference TRBV18 and TRBJ1-5, is NAGVMQNPRHLVRRRGQEARLRCSPMKGHSHVYWYRQLPEEGLKFMVYLQKENIIDESGMPKERFSAEFPKEGPSILRIQQVVRGDSAAYFCASSVQGGQPQHFGDGTRLSIL.

V is TRBV5-4 and J is TRBJ2-5; 7 positions agree with TRBD2. The J call may not be correct, given that the DNA end is closer to TRBJ2-7. The CDR3 is 15 amino acids. Germline V gives CDR1 SGHNT, CDR2 YYREEE (reference sequence). CDR3 DNA: TGTGCCAGCAGCCCTATGGGACTACCCTCCTACGAGCAGTACTTC. This translates into CASSPMGLPSYEQYF.

The V and J genes are TRBV7-2 and TRBJ2-1, with a possible D match to TRBD1 (6 bases). Trimming left V 5 bases short and J 3 bases short, with 14 bases between. The CDR3 consists of 15 residues. The germline V gene has CDR1 SGHTA and CDR2 FQGNSA. The CDR3 nucleotides are TGTGCCAGCAGCCCACAGGGTCAACTCTACAATGAGCAGTTCTTC. Amino acids: CASSPQGQLYNEQFF.

The chain recombines TRBV15 with TRBJ1-5, with unresolved D. Trimming pared 1 base from V and 4 bases from J, leaving 2 bases between. CDR1 and CDR2 from the germline V gene are LNHNV and YYDKDF (reference sequence). CDR3 length: 12 residues. The chain's CDR3 is CATSRVNQPQHF. The CDR3 region has the DNA TGTGCCACCAGCAGAGTAAATCAGCCCCAGCATTTT. The full variable domain, completed using reference TRBV15 and TRBJ1-5, is DAMVIQNPRYQVTQFGKPVTLSCSQTLNHNVMYWYQQKSSQAPKLLFHYYDKDFNNEADTPDNFQSRRPNTSFCFLDIRSPGLGDTAMYLCATSRVNQPQHFGDGTRLSIL.

The chain joins TRBV29-1 to TRBJ2-7; the match to TRBD1 covers 8 bases. J lost 2 bases, V lost 5 bases, and 2 bases had no gene match. The CDR3 totals 12 residues. Germline CDR1 and CDR2: SQVTM and ANQGSEA. Here the CDR3 reads CSVSDRAYEQYF. CDR3 in DNA: TGCAGCGTTTCGGACAGGGCCTACGAGCAGTACTTC.